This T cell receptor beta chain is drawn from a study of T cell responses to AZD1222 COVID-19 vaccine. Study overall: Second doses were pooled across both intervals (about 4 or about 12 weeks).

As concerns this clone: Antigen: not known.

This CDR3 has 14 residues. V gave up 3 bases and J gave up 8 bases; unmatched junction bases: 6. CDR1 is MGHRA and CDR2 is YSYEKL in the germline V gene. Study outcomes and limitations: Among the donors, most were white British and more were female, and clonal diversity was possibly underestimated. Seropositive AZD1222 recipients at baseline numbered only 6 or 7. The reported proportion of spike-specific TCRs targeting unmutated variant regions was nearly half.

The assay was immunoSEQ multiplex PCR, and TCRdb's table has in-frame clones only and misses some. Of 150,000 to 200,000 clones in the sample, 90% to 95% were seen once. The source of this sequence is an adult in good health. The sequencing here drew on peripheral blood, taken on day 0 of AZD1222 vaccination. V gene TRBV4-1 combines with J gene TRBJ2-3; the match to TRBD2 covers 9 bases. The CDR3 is CASSQREGPVTQYF. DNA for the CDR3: TGCGCCAGCAGCCAGCGGGAGGGCCCCGTTACGCAGTATTTT.